Listed below are T cell receptor beta chains from one sample, sequenced in a study of blood T cell repertoires in COVID-19. Method: immunoSEQ multiplex PCR; TCRdb's copy keeps in-frame clones and lacks some. The table shows 200,000 or so clones, with 60% to 85% occurring only once. The sample was peripheral blood. Receptor source: a man between 60 and 75 years old with active or convalescent COVID-19. Both conserved end residues are part of each CDR3. The D gene is left open where the match is weak. Expanded clones get a size class; other rows say once, few or many, or leave the size out.

>TRBV11-3|TRBJ2-2|-|TRBD2
TGTGCCAGCAGCTCGGGACTAGCGGGGACCGGGGAGCTGTTTTTT
CASSSGLAGTGELFF
>TRBV19|TRBJ2-7|-|-
TGTGCCAGTAGTGGCTTCTTAAGCGAGCAGTACTTC
CASSGFLSEQYF
>TRBV7-2|TRBJ2-5|-|-
TGTGCCAGCAGCCGTGGGGGGGCCGGGCAGACCCAGTACTTC
CASSRGGAGQTQYF
>TRBV29-1|TRBJ2-7|-|-
TGCAGCGTTTGGGGCAGCTCCTACGAGCAGTACTTC
CSVWGSSYEQYF
>TRBV3-1/TRBV3-2|TRBJ2-1|-|-
TGTGCCAGCAGCCAAGAGCTAGCCGACTACAATGAGCAGTTCTTC
CASSQELADYNEQFF
>TRBV7-2|TRBJ2-5|-|-
TGTGCCAGCAGCTTAGGTAGGCCAGGCCAAGAGACCCAGTACTTC
CASSLGRPGQETQYF
>TRBV4-3|TRBJ2-3|-|-
TGCGCCAGCAGCCTCTTAAGGGGAAGCACAGATACGCAGTATTTT
CASSLLRGSTDTQYF
>TRBV5-5|TRBJ2-1|-|-
TGTGCCAGCAGTTTCCGGGACTCCAATGAGCAGTTCTTC
CASSFRDSNEQFF
>TRBV14|TRBJ2-7|-|-
TGTGCCAGCAGCCAAGGCTTACAAAACCCCTACGAGCAGTACTTC
CASSQGLQNPYEQYF
>TRBV5-1|TRBJ1-1|-|TRBD1
TGCGCCAGCAGGTGGACAGGGGAATACACTGAAGCTTTCTTT
CASRWTGEYTEAFF
>TRBV11-3|TRBJ1-1|-|-
TGTGCCAGCAGCTTAGCGCGGAACACTGAAGCTTTCTTT
CASSLARNTEAFF
>TRBV5-1|TRBJ2-5|-|-
TGCGCCAGCAGCTCGCAAGAGACCCAGTACTTC
CASSSQETQYF
>TRBV28|TRBJ2-5|-|TRBD2
TGTGCCAGCAGTCTTCGGACTAGCGGCGAGACCCAGTACTTC
CASSLRTSGETQYF
>TRBV6-2/TRBV6-3|TRBJ1-2|-|TRBD1
TGTGCCAGCAGTTACTCCCGGACAGGGATCGGCAATGGCTACACCTTC
CASSYSRTGIGNGYTF
>TRBV7-9|TRBJ1-1|-|-
TGTGCCAGCAGCTTAGCAGCGGAGGCTTTCTTT
CASSLAAEAFF
>TRBV7-9|TRBJ1-1|-|-
TGTGCCAGCAGCCTAGCGCAGGGAATTTACACTGAAGCTTTCTTT
CASSLAQGIYTEAFF
>TRBV20-1|TRBJ2-7|-|-
TGCAGTGCTAGTAGGCAGGGTCTCAACGAGCAGTACTTC
CSASRQGLNEQYF
>TRBV16|TRBJ1-5|-|-
TGTGCCAGCAGCCCGGACAGTAGCAATCAGCCCCAGCATTTT
CASSPDSSNQPQHF
>TRBV19|TRBJ2-2|-|-
TGTGCCAGTAGTCAAACACAGAACACCGGGGAGCTGTTTTTT
CASSQTQNTGELFF
>TRBV5-1|TRBJ2-2|few|-
TGCGCCAGCAGCCCTATACGGGCCGGTATCACAGGGATTGGTAGTACCGGGGAGCTGTTTTTT
CASSPIRAGITGIGSTGELFF
>TRBV10-3|TRBJ1-2|-|-
TGTGCCATCAGTGAGGGGGCGAGGGGGACGGGTTTAAACTATGGCTACACCTTC
CAISEGARGTGLNYGYTF
>TRBV4-3|TRBJ2-7|-|-
TGCGCCAGCAGCCAAGGGTCACAATCGATCTACGAGCAGTACTTC
CASSQGSQSIYEQYF
>TRBV7-6|TRBJ1-1|-|-
TGTGCCAGCAGCTTAACGGACAGGAACACTGAAGCTTTCTTT
CASSLTDRNTEAFF
>TRBV29-1|TRBJ2-3|-|TRBD2
TGCAGCGTGCAGGGGGGGACTAGCGGGAGCCCAGATACGCAGTATTTT
CSVQGGTSGSPDTQYF
>TRBV14|TRBJ1-1|-|-
TGTGCCAGCAGCCAACTAACAGGCAGGTCCCTCTCGAACACTGAAGCTTTCTTT
CASSQLTGRSLSNTEAFF
>TRBV19|TRBJ2-2|-|TRBD1
TGTGCCAGTAGTATCTCCTCTTGGGGACAGGGGGCCACCGGGGAGCTGTTTTTT
CASSISSWGQGATGELFF
>TRBV15|TRBJ2-5|-|-
TGTGCCACCAGCAGAGACAGGGTGGAGACCCAGTACTTC
CATSRDRVETQYF
>TRBV7-2|TRBJ2-1|many|TRBD2
TGTGCCAGCAGCTTAGGCGGGAGCAGCGACAATGAGCAGTTCTTC
CASSLGGSSDNEQFF